This entry concerns a single TCR beta chain. Its specificity is unknown. These data originate in a study of cytomegalovirus exposure and HLA in healthy donors. At the level of the study: Findings of an earlier analysis included 90 million to 120 million unique TCR beta sequences from about 180 million T cells.

Germline values: CDR1 SGHTS, CDR2 YDEGEE. Trimming cost V 4 bases and J 5 bases; bases outside gene matches: 9. The CDR3 contains 16 residues. Whole-study results and caveats: Some highly shared sequence variants likely arose as a pipeline artifact. Later genetic work tied a missense DCLRE1C variant to beta-chain V and J trimming.

Researchers ran the PCR with 60 Vbeta and 13 Jbeta primers. Only in-frame clones appear in the TCRdb table, and some are missing; sequencing was by immunoSEQ multiplex PCR. The sample yields over 120,000 clones, around 78% seen once. The sample was PBMCs. The chain couples TRBV5-8 to TRBJ2-3; 11 nucleotides match TRBD1. This sequence originates from a woman between 18 and 29 years old in good health and CMV-seropositive. The CDR3 DNA reads as TGTGCCAGCAGCCTTGGACAGGGGGCGGCCATAGATACGCAGTATTTT. It yields the protein CASSLGQGAAIDTQYF.